This TCR beta chain is drawn from a study of blood T cell repertoires in COVID-19. Study information: In each case, the material was cDNA or gDNA derived from T cells, B-cell-depleted T cells, or PBMCs.

Regarding this clone: In the same sample, other DNA sequences code for this CDR3.

Looked up from germline, CDR1 is SGHRS and CDR2 is YFSETQ. The V end lost 0 bases, the J end lost 7 bases, and 11 bases lay between the germline ends. This CDR3 contains 15 residues. Authors' data handling: From reference gene primer amplification, estimates of nucleated cell counts were derived. The data were produced by immunoSEQ multiplex PCR, yet TCRdb's version contains in-frame clones alone and is incomplete. That table is the source of V, J and clone size, and D and trimming were worked out from the DNA. The sample carries under 400,000 clones, about 87% recorded once. The sequenced sample consisted of peripheral blood. This sequence was found in a woman in her 30s with COVID-19, enrolled during active disease. The chain has TRBV5-1 and TRBJ1-6, with D possibly matching TRBD1 (6 bases). CDR3 DNA: TGCGCCAGCAGCTTGGACAGGGTGGGGAATTCACCCCTCCACTTT. It specifies CASSLDRVGNSPLHF. Variable domain in full (rest from reference TRBV5-1 and TRBJ1-6): KAGVTQTPRYLIKTRGQQVTLSCSPISGHRSVSWYQQTPGQGLQFLFEYFSETQRNKGNFPGRFSGRQFSNSRSEMNVSTLELGDSALYLCASSLDRVGNSPLHFGNGTRLTVT.